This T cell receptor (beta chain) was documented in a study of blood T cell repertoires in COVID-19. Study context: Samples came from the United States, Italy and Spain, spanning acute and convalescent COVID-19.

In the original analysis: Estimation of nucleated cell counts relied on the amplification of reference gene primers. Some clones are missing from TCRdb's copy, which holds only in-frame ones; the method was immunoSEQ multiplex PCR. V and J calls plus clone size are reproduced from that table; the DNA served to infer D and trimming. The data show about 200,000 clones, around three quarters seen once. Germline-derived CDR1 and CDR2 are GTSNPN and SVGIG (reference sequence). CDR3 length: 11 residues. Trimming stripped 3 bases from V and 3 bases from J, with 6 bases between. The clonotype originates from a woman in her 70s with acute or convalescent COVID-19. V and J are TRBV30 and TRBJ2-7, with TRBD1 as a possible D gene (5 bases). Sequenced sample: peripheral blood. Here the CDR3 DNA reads TGTGCCTGGAGGGACAACTACGAGCAGTACTTC. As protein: CAWRDNYEQYF.